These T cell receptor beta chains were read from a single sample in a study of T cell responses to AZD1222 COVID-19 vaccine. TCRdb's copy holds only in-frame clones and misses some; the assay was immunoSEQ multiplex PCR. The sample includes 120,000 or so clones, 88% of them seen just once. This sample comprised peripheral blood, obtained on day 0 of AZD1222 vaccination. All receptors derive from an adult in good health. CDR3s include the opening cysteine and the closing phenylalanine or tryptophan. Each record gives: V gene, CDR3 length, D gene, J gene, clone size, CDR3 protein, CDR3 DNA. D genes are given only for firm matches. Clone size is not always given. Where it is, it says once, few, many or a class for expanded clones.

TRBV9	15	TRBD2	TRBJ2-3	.	CASSVAGGSPDTQYF	TGTGCCAGCAGCGTAGCGGGGGGATCCCCAGATACGCAGTATTTT
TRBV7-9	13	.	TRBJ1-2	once	CASSLVGLGGYTF	TGTGCCAGCAGCTTAGTAGGTCTAGGAGGCTACACCTTC
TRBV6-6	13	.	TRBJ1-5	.	CASSPEPGRQQHF	TGTGCCAGCAGTCCCGAACCGGGACGGCAACAGCATTTT
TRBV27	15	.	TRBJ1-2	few	CASSLKSGEDYGYTF	TGTGCCAGCAGTTTAAAGTCAGGGGAGGACTATGGCTACACCTTC
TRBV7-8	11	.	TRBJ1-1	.	CASSVQNKAFF	TGTGCCAGCAGCGTTCAGAATAAAGCTTTCTTT
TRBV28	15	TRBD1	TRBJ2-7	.	CASTFPGQGSYEQYF	TGTGCCAGCACCTTCCCGGGACAGGGCTCCTACGAGCAGTACTTC
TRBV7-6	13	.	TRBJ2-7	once	CASSLQGTYEQYF	TGTGCCAGCAGCTTACAGGGAACCTACGAGCAGTACTTC
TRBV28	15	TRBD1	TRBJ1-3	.	CASSLHPGQGNTIYF	TGTGCCAGCAGTTTACATCCGGGACAGGGAAACACCATATATTTT
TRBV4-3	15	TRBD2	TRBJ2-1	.	CASSQGTSVSNEQFF	TGCGCCAGCAGCCAAGGGACTAGTGTGAGTAATGAGCAGTTCTTC
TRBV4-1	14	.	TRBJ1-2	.	CASSQDPSNYGYTF	TGCGCCAGCAGCCAAGATCCCTCTAACTATGGCTACACCTTC
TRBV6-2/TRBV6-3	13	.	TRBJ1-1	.	CASSYYVSTEAFF	TGTGCCAGCAGTTACTATGTTTCCACTGAAGCTTTCTTT
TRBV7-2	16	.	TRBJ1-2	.	CASSLRAELLGSGYTF	TGTGCCAGCAGCTTAAGGGCAGAGCTCTTAGGAAGTGGCTACACCTTC
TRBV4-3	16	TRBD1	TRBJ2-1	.	CASSQDWGQRYNEQFF	TGCGCCAGCAGCCAAGATTGGGGACAGAGATACAATGAGCAGTTCTTC
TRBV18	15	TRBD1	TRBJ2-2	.	CASSTTTGRAGELFF	TGTGCCAGCTCAACGACGACAGGGAGAGCCGGGGAGCTGTTTTTT
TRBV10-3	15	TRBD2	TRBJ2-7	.	CAISESPGGANEQYF	TGTGCCATCAGTGAGTCCCCCGGGGGGGCCAACGAGCAGTACTTC
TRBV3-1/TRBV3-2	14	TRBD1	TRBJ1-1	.	CASRPRDRLTEAFF	TGTGCCAGCAGGCCCCGGGACAGGTTAACTGAAGCTTTCTTT
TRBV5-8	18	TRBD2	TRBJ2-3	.	CASSLEGTSGGAADTQYF	TGTGCCAGCAGCCTAGAGGGGACTAGCGGGGGGGCGGCAGATACGCAGTATTTT
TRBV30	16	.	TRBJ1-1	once	CAWSVEGLGMNTEAFF	TGTGCCTGGAGTGTCGAGGGGCTCGGTATGAACACTGAAGCTTTCTTT
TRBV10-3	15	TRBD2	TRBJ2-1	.	CAISPLAGAYNEQFF	TGTGCCATCAGCCCACTAGCGGGGGCGTACAATGAGCAGTTCTTC
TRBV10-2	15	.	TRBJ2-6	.	CASSDGDSGANVLTF	TGCGCCAGCAGTGACGGGGACTCTGGGGCCAACGTCCTGACTTTC
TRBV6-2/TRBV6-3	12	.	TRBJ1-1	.	CASSSYGTEAFF	TGTGCCAGCAGCTCCTATGGCACTGAAGCTTTCTTT
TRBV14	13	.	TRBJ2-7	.	CASSQEATGSKYF	TGTGCCAGCAGCCAAGAGGCCACCGGGTCTAAGTACTTC
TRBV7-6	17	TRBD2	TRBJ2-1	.	CASSFSGGTSSYNEQFF	TGTGCCAGCAGCTTTAGCGGGGGGACGAGCTCCTACAATGAGCAGTTCTTC
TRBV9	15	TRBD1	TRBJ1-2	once	CASKQGQGNNYGYTF	TGTGCCAGCAAACAGGGACAGGGCAATAACTATGGCTACACCTTC
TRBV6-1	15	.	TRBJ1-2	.	CASSERPDGNYGYTF	TGTGCCAGCAGTGAAAGACCAGATGGGAACTATGGCTACACCTTC
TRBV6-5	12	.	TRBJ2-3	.	CASSSPADTQYF	TGTGCCAGCAGTTCCCCGGCAGATACGCAGTATTTT
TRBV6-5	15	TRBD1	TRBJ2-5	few	CASSHRTGPQETQYF	TGTGCCAGCAGTCACCGGACAGGACCTCAAGAGACCCAGTACTTC
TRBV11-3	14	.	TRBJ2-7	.	CASSSPRGSYEQYF	TGTGCCAGCAGCTCCCCCAGGGGATCCTACGAGCAGTACTTC
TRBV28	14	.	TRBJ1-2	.	CASSLQGSTYGYTF	TGTGCCAGCAGTTTACAGGGGAGTACCTATGGCTACACCTTC
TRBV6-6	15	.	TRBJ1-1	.	CASSFSGPGNTEAFF	.
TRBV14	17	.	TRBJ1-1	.	CASSPTSTQGSGTEAFF	TGTGCCAGCAGCCCGACATCGACACAGGGAAGCGGCACTGAAGCTTTCTTT
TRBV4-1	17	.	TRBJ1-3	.	CASSPRQVIISGNTIYF	TGCGCCAGCAGCCCTCGACAGGTAATCATTTCTGGAAACACCATATATTTT
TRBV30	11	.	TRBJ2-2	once	CAWSYTGELFF	TGTGCCTGGAGTTACACCGGGGAGCTGTTTTTT
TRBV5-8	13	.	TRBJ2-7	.	CASSSTGAREQYF	TGTGCCAGCAGCTCGACCGGTGCGCGGGAGCAGTACTTC
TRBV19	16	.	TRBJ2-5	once	CASSQRIRDGGKTQYF	TGTGCCAGTAGCCAACGTATCCGGGACGGCGGGAAGACCCAGTACTTC
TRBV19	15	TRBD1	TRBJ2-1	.	CASSIDFGTVNEQFF	TGTGCCAGTAGTATAGATTTCGGGACAGTCAATGAGCAGTTCTTC
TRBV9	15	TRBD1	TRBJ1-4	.	CASSVWTGRGEKLFF	TGTGCCAGCAGCGTATGGACAGGCCGAGGGGAAAAACTGTTTTTT
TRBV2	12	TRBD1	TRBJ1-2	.	CASIRDSGGYTF	TGTGCCAGCATTCGGGACAGCGGTGGCTACACCTTC
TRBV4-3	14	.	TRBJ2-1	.	CASSQDGAANEQFF	TGCGCCAGCAGCCAGGATGGGGCAGCGAATGAGCAGTTCTTC
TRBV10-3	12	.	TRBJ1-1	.	CATSGGNTEAFF	TGTGCCACTTCCGGCGGTAACACTGAAGCTTTCTTT
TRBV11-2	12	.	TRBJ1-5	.	CASSSEGQPQHF	TGTGCCAGCAGCTCCGAGGGACAGCCCCAGCATTTT
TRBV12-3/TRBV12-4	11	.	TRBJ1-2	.	CASSLGYGYTF	TGTGCCAGCAGTTTAGGTTATGGCTACACCTTC
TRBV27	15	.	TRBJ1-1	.	CASSLTPGVITEAFF	TGTGCCAGCAGCTTGACCCCTGGGGTTATCACTGAAGCTTTCTTT
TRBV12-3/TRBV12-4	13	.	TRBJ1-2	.	CASLLGTGGGYTF	TGTGCCAGCCTACTTGGGACCGGCGGTGGCTACACCTTC
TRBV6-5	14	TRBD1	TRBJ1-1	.	CASSSGQSNTEAFF	TGTGCCAGCAGCTCGGGACAGTCGAACACTGAAGCTTTCTTT
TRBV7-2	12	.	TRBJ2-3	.	CASSLGFQIPYF	TGTGCCAGCAGCTTAGGTTTTCAGATCCCGTATTTT
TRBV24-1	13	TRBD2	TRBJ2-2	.	CATSDASGAQLFF	TGTGCCACCAGTGACGCTAGCGGGGCCCAGCTGTTTTTT
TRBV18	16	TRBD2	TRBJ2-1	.	CASSLRSSGDYNEQFF	TGTGCCAGCTCTCTCCGGTCTAGCGGAGACTACAATGAGCAGTTCTTC
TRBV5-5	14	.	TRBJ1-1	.	CASSPETVNTEAFF	TGTGCCAGCAGTCCAGAGACGGTGAACACTGAAGCTTTCTTT
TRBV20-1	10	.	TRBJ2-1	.	CSAKNNEQFF	TGCAGTGCCAAAAACAATGAGCAGTTCTTC
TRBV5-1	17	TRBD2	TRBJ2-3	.	CASSLAGASGSGDTQYF	TGCGCCAGCAGCTTGGCGGGTGCTAGCGGGAGTGGGGATACGCAGTATTTT